The clone carrying this TCR beta chain appeared once. This sample stems from a study of blood T cell repertoires in COVID-19. Study-level information: PBMCs, B-cell-depleted T cells, or T cells provided the cDNA or gDNA that made up the material.

CDR3 length equals 14 residues. V dropped 5 bases and J dropped 4 bases, with 15 bases sitting between them. The germline V gene encodes CDR1 SGHTA and CDR2 FQGNSA. Using immunoSEQ multiplex PCR, the repertoire was profiled, and TCRdb retains in-frame clones only, with some absent. Among around 70,000 clones listed, just over 85% were seen once. This TCR was recovered from a young man with acute or convalescent COVID-19. The chain carries TRBV7-2 and TRBJ2-7; D is possibly TRBD1 (5 bases). Material: peripheral blood. In DNA form, the CDR3 reads TGTGCCAGCAGCCCCCGTGGGGCTTCGTACGAGCAGTACTTC. Its protein product is CASSPRGASYEQYF.